This TCR beta chain was identified during a study of regulatory dendritic cells for organ transplantation. Germline CDR1 is KGHSY and CDR2 is FQNENV. The V end lost 5 bases, the J end lost 4 bases, and 11 bases lay between the germline ends. This CDR3 has 13 residues. Profiled with immunoSEQ multiplex PCR; TCRdb holds only in-frame clones, not every one. The sample contains 30,000 to 40,000 clones, 75% to 95% of which appear only once. This sequence originates from a human donor in good health. The sample was naive CD8+ T cells from blood. Described subset: CD45RA+ naive T cells. The V and J genes are TRBV16 and TRBJ1-1; the D is unclear. Here the CDR3 DNA reads TGTGCCAGCAGCGCCCAGAAGGGCACTGAAGCTTTCTTT. It codes for CASSAQKGTEAFF.